These 5 T cell receptor beta chains came from one sample sequenced in a study of cytomegalovirus exposure and HLA in healthy donors. In the PCR, 60 Vbeta and 13 Jbeta primers were used. This table comes from immunoSEQ multiplex PCR, and its TCRdb copy is limited to in-frame clones, with some not included. The sample comprises about 130,000 clones, approximately 80% of which are singletons, and over 2% rests with the top ten. Sequencing used PBMCs. These receptor sequences come from a man aged 25-40 years in good health and CMV-seronegative.

This chain connects TRBV28 to TRBJ2-1; 10 nucleotides agree with TRBD2. In germline, CDR1 is MDHEN, CDR2 SYDVKM. J was trimmed by 5 bases and V by 6 bases; bases with no gene match: 7. This CDR3 comprises 15 residues. This CDR3 reads CASSLGTSVNNEQFF. CDR3 in DNA: TGTGCCAGCAGCTTAGGGACTAGCGTGAACAATGAGCAGTTCTTC.

The chain recombines TRBV27 with TRBJ1-1; tentatively, D is TRBD1 (5 bases). This CDR3 has 15 amino acids. In germline, CDR1 is MNHEY, CDR2 SMNVEV (reference sequence). Trimming pared 8 bases from V and 0 bases from J, leaving 16 bases between. CDR3 residues: CASLRGMGMNTEAFF. The CDR3 nucleotides are TGTGCCAGCCTCCGGGGGATGGGTATGAACACTGAAGCTTTCTTT.

This clone was detected a few times. The rearrangement links TRBV28 to TRBJ1-2, with D possibly TRBD1 on 5 matching bases. With 2 bases removed from V and 5 bases from J, the gap between germline ends came to 12 bases. This CDR3 contains 14 residues. Looked up from germline, CDR1 is MDHEN and CDR2 is SYDVKM. CDR3 sequence (DNA): TGTGCCAGCAGTTTAGGTGACAGTCCTTATGGCTACACCTTC. Protein product: CASSLGDSPYGYTF.

This chain joins TRBV29-1 and TRBJ1-1; D gene uncertain. Germline CDR1 SQVTM, CDR2 ANQGSEA. With 1 base removed from V and 4 bases from J, the gap between germline ends came to 10 bases. The CDR3 has 13 amino acids. The CDR3 nucleotides are TGCAGCGTTGAAGGCCATTTCAGCACTGAAGCTTTCTTT. This codes for CSVEGHFSTEAFF.

This clone was seen once. V and J are TRBV6-5 and TRBJ2-5; possible D gene TRBD1, 5 bases. V gave up 6 bases and J gave up 5 bases, with 16 bases separating them. This CDR3 region has 14 residues. CDR1 and CDR2 (germline): MNHEY, SVGAGI. The DNA for the CDR3 is TGTGCCAGCAGCCTTCAAAGGGGTAGGGAGACCCAGTACTTC. As protein: CASSLQRGRETQYF.